One sample yielded the 3 T cell receptor beta chains listed below, sequenced in a study of Graves' ophthalmopathy and Graves' hyperthyroidism. Transcripts of RNA were the source for amplifying TCR beta CDR3 regions. Scientists carried out first-round RT-PCR using HTBI primers and then a second-round multiplex PCR. MiXCR, applied by TCRdb to the multiplex PCR reads, yields one record per CDR3 protein. The profile shows about 620,000 distinct CDR3 sequences, roughly 20% of them singletons. The material sequenced was peripheral blood. The source of these receptors is a woman between 18 and 29 years old with stable Graves' hyperthyroidism. Some clones in this sample may be carry-over from other donors' samples.

This clonotype was counted ten times or more. The chain links TRBV2 to TRBJ2-7; D ambiguous. Trimming cost V 3 bases and J 3 bases, with 9 bases left between them. The germline V gene encodes CDR1 SNHLY and CDR2 FYNNEI. This CDR3 is 13 amino acids long. The CDR3 sequence: CASSDQASYEQYF. CDR3 bases: TGTGCCAGCAGTGACCAGGCGAGCTACGAGCAGTACTTC.

In this sample, this clonotype turned up many times. The chain links TRBV2 to TRBJ2-2, with a possible D match to TRBD2 (5 bases). The CDR3 is 14 residues long. V was trimmed by 6 bases and J by 2 bases, leaving 10 bases between them. Looked up from germline, CDR1 is SNHLY and CDR2 is FYNNEI. The CDR3 DNA reads as TGTGCCAGCAGCCAACTAGATAACACCGGGGAGCTGTTTTTT. Protein product: CASSQLDNTGELFF.

V is TRBV30 and J is TRBJ1-2; D unclear. The CDR3 is 12 amino acids. The ends were cut back, 4 bases at V and 2 bases at J, with 8 bases in the middle. Germline values: CDR1 GTSNPN, CDR2 SVGIG (reference sequence). DNA of the CDR3: TGTGCCTGGAACATGGGGAACTATGGCTACACCTTC. Amino acids: CAWNMGNYGYTF.